This T cell receptor (beta chain) was recorded in a study of OX40 agonist ivuxolimab in advanced cancers. Overall study context: Patients received the agonistic anti-OX40 (CD134) antibody ivuxolimab. People who had prior anti-PD-1, anti-PD-L1 or anti-CTLA-4 therapy could take part, and approximately 43% had some.

Study conclusions and caveats: More expanded clones were seen, on average, in CD8+ T cells than in CD4+.

Profiled with immunoSEQ multiplex PCR; TCRdb holds only in-frame clones, not every one. The table includes around 2,200 clones, about four fifths detected once. Autoimmune disease history or systemic immunosuppression was exclusionary. A note on this clone: What it binds is not known.

Germline lookup yields CDR1 SEHNR and CDR2 FQNEAQ (reference sequence). The CDR3 has 14 residues. Trimming shortened V by 4 bases and J by 6 bases, and 12 bases separated the two germline ends. Sequencing was performed on CD4+ or CD8+ T cells sorted from blood, taken in a trial of the OX40 agonist ivuxolimab. The chain is built from TRBV7-9 and TRBJ2-2, with D tentatively TRBD2 (5 bases). The receptor comes from an adult with an advanced solid tumor such as melanoma, head and neck, liver or kidney cancer. CDR3 loop: CASSSPSPAGELFF. The DNA for the CDR3 is TGTGCCAGCAGCTCCCCTAGCCCTGCCGGGGAGCTGTTTTTT.